The 21 T cell receptor beta chains below were found in one sample sequenced in a study of esophageal squamous cell carcinoma under preoperative chemotherapy. TCRdb reanalysed the PCR reads using MiXCR and keeps one entry per CDR3 protein. The data contain about 15,000 distinct CDR3 sequences, roughly 66% of them singletons. Indicated time point: before preoperative PTX-NDP chemotherapy. The sample was gathered from a patient given preoperative chemotherapy. The receptors were gathered from a human donor with esophageal squamous cell carcinoma. The donor label of this sample is uncertain.

In the case of this clonotype: The junction differs from germline at one of its ends, possibly a read error. The J gene is TRBJ2-5, the V gene TRBV6-1, with TRBD1 matching 7 bases. CDR1 and CDR2 (germline): MNHNS, SASEGT. The CDR3 covers 16 residues. Here the CDR3 DNA reads TGTGCCAGCAGTCGCAACCAGGGGGACGAGGAAGAGACCCAGTACTTT. This codes for CASSRNQGDEEETQYF.

This clonotype was observed a handful of times. V and J are TRBV7-2 and TRBJ2-1, with TRBD1 matching 7 bases. The J call is uncertain, as TRBJ2-5 better fits the DNA end. Germline V gene lookup returns CDR1 SGHTA and CDR2 FQGNSA. This CDR3 comprises 14 residues. This CDR3 is CANGGTVCQETQYF. The DNA for the CDR3 is TGTGCCAACGGTGGGACAGTCTGCCAAGAGACCCAGTACTTC.

The genes are TRBV7-8 and TRBJ2-5; D unclear. The J call is doubtful: the DNA matches TRBJ2-1 better. Per germline, CDR1 SGHVS and CDR2 FQNEAQ. The CDR3 contains 11 residues. Here the CDR3 DNA reads TGTGCCAGCAGCTTCAGCATTGAGCAGTTCTTC. This codes for CASSFSIEQFF.

This clonotype was counted once. DNA of the CDR3: TGTGCCAGCAATCCGGGGGGGCCCATAACCTACGAGCAGTACTTC. This encodes CASNPGGPITYEQYF. The V call is TRBV7-2, the J call TRBJ2-1; 8 positions match TRBD2. The end of the DNA fits TRBJ2-7 better, so the J call may be wrong. Germline assignment: CDR1 SGHTA and CDR2 FQGNSA. This CDR3 has 15 amino acids.

About this clonotype itself: This CDR3 is missing its conserved last phenylalanine or tryptophan, likely due to a read error. Because the CDR3's place on the DNA is in doubt, the DNA is left out and the CDR3 is given as listed by TCRdb. V is TRBV6-5 and J is TRBJ1-1; no check of the table's D call, TRBD1, against the DNA was made. Germline CDR1 is MNHEY and CDR2 is SVGAGI. The CDR3 is 14 residues long, counting both termini. The CDR3 protein is CASSYPGGGKFFGP.

This clonotype was observed a few times. The CDR3 loop reads CASSQEPQGFGTDTQYF. The CDR3 nucleotides read TGCGCCAGCAGCCAAGAGCCTCAGGGGTTCGGCACAGATACGCAGTATTTT. The chain combines TRBV4-1 with TRBJ2-3, with TRBD1 as a possible D gene (6 bases). Between the trimmed V and J ends, which lost 0 bases and 1 base, there was a span of 14 bases. CDR3 length equals 17 residues. The germline gives CDR1 MGHRA, CDR2 YSYEKL.

The V gene is TRBV27, the J gene TRBJ2-5; D possibly corresponds to TRBD1 (6 bases). Near its end, the DNA agrees better with TRBJ2-7, so the J call may be wrong. Germline lookup yields CDR1 MNHEY and CDR2 SMNVEV (reference sequence). The CDR3 sequence is 16 residues long. CDR3 in amino acids: CASSPSQGSQSYEQYF. CDR3 sequence (DNA): TGTGCCAGCAGTCCGAGTCAGGGGTCCCAAAGCTACGAGCAGTACTTC.

The chain is built from TRBV6-5 and TRBJ2-3; D gene ambiguous. The J call is uncertain, as TRBJ2-7 better fits the DNA end. There are 13 residues in the CDR3. Germline-derived CDR1 and CDR2 are MNHEY and SVGAGI. As DNA, the CDR3 is TGTGCCAGCAGTTACTCACCAAGCTACGAGCAGTACTTC. It is translated as CASSYSPSYEQYF.

The rearrangement uses TRBV6-1 and TRBJ2-3; 14 bases are shared with TRBD2. The J call may not be correct, given that the DNA end is closer to TRBJ2-1. The germline V gene has CDR1 MNHNS and CDR2 SASEGT. The CDR3 covers 16 residues. Written as DNA, the CDR3 is TGTGCCAGCAGTGGCTTAGGGACTAGCGGGAGTTATGAGCAGTTCTTC. It yields the protein CASSGLGTSGSYEQFF.

In this sample, this clonotype turned up a few times. The gene calls are TRBV7-2 and TRBJ2-1; no firm D call. This CDR3 region has 12 residues. The V gene's germline CDR1 is SGHTA and CDR2 FQGNSA. The V gene lost 1 base and the J gene lost 10 bases, with 8 bases spanning the gap. CDR3 sequence reads: CASSLGYYEQFF. DNA for the CDR3: TGTGCCAGCAGCTTAGGATATTACGAGCAGTTCTTC.

This chain links TRBV11-3 with TRBJ2-1; 8 nucleotides align to TRBD2. Germline V gene data show CDR1 as SGHNT and CDR2 as YENEEA. The CDR3 is made up of 13 amino acids. V shed 6 bases and J 10 bases; nucleotides not matched to a gene: 8. CDR3 region: CASSKRGIHEQFF. Written as DNA, the CDR3 is TGTGCCAGCAGTAAGCGGGGGATACACGAGCAGTTCTTC.

In the case of this clonotype: The junction does not match germline at one end; this may be a read error. J is TRBJ2-3 and V is TRBV6-1; 7 nucleotides line up with TRBD1. Germline CDR1 and CDR2: MNHNS and SASEGT. CDR3 size: 16 residues. Written as DNA, the CDR3 is TGTGCCAGCACGGCCCTAGGGGGCCCTAGCACAGATACCCAGTACTTT. It translates to CASTALGGPSTDTQYF.

This chain links TRBV7-6 with TRBJ2-1; D possibly corresponds to TRBD2 (5 bases). The CDR3 has 12 amino acids. V shed 5 bases and J shed 10 bases, with 12 bases lying between them. Germline V gene sequence: CDR1 SGHVS, CDR2 FNYEAQ. The CDR3 protein is CASSPGDYEQFF. CDR3 DNA sequence: TGTGCCAGCAGCCCGGGCGACTACGAGCAGTTCTTC.

This clonotype is a singleton in its sample. Mismatch with germline at one junction end may stem from a read error. The chain employs TRBV7-2 and TRBJ2-5; D is possibly TRBD2 (5 bases). The CDR3 has 12 amino acids. Germline values: CDR1 SGHTA, CDR2 FQGNSA. The CDR3 is CASSLAGEALSF. The CDR3 nucleotides are TGTGCCAGCAGCCTAGCCGGAGAGGCCCTGTCCTTC. Looking up the rest from reference TRBV7-2 and TRBJ2-5 gives the full variable domain: GAGVSQSPSNKVTEKGKDVELRCDPISGHTALYWYRQSLGQGLEFLIYFQGNSAPDKSGLPSDRFSAERTGGSVSTLTIQRTQQEDSAVYLCASSLAGEALSFGPGTRLLVL.

Concerning this clonotype: At one end the junction does not follow the germline gene, possibly because of a read error. V and J are TRBV6-5 and TRBJ2-5; the D gene is possibly TRBD2 (6 bases). In germline, CDR1 is MNHEY, CDR2 SVGAGI. This CDR3 spans 13 amino acids. The CDR3: CASSSRETDTQYF. Here the CDR3 DNA reads TGTGCCAGCAGTTCACGGGAGACGGACACCCAGTATTTC.

V gene TRBV6-1 combines with J gene TRBJ2-3; the D is unclear. The germline gives CDR1 MNHNS, CDR2 SASEGT. The CDR3 totals 16 residues. Trimming took 5 bases from V and 8 from J, leaving 23 bases between them. The CDR3 loop reads CASSRMTAVSTGTQYF. DNA of the CDR3: TGTGCCAGCAGTCGGATGACGGCTGTGAGCACCGGTACGCAGTATTTT.

The CDR3 DNA reads as TGTGCCAGCAGTTTGGTGCGGGAGAGAAGCACAGATACGCAGTATTTT. Encoded protein: CASSLVRERSTDTQYF. J is TRBJ2-3 and V is TRBV27, with TRBD2 matching 7 bases. Germline V gene lookup returns CDR1 MNHEY and CDR2 SMNVEV (reference sequence). V gave up 3 bases and J gave up 0 bases; unmatched junction bases: 6. This CDR3 contains 16 residues.

The chain carries TRBV6-1 and TRBJ1-5; D unclear. TRBJ1-6 matches the DNA end more closely, so the J call is doubtful. Germline V gives CDR1 MNHNS, CDR2 SASEGT. CDR3 length: 14 residues. The CDR3 is CASVAVNSNQPLHF. Here the CDR3 DNA reads TGTGCCAGCGTGGCCGTAAATAGCAATCAGCCCCTCCACTTT.

The V call is TRBV14, the J call TRBJ2-6, with TRBD1 as a possible D gene (5 bases). The germline gives CDR1 SGHDN, CDR2 FVKESK. The CDR3 spans 15 residues. The ends were cut back, 3 bases at V and 4 bases at J, with 10 bases in the middle. The chain's CDR3 is CASSQQGYGANVLTF. CDR3 coding DNA: TGTGCCAGCAGCCAGCAGGGCTACGGGGCCAACGTCCTGACTTTC.

V is TRBV6-1 and J is TRBJ2-5; 7 bases align to TRBD1. J gave up 5 bases and V 6 bases, and 15 bases lay outside the gene matches. The CDR3 loop spans 16 amino acids. Germline V CDR1 and CDR2: MNHNS, SASEGT. CDR3: CASRQGVTQQTETQYF. DNA for the CDR3: TGTGCCAGCAGGCAGGGGGTGACCCAGCAGACGGAGACCCAGTACTTC.

As regards this clonotype: Germline is not matched at one junction end, which may reflect a read error. The V call is TRBV6-1, the J call TRBJ2-5; unclear D gene. Looked up from germline, CDR1 is MNHNS and CDR2 is SASEGT. The CDR3 contains 13 residues. CDR3 sequence: CASWWAFQETQYF. The DNA for the CDR3 is TGTGCCAGCTGGTGGGCGTTCCAAGAGACGCAGTACTTC.